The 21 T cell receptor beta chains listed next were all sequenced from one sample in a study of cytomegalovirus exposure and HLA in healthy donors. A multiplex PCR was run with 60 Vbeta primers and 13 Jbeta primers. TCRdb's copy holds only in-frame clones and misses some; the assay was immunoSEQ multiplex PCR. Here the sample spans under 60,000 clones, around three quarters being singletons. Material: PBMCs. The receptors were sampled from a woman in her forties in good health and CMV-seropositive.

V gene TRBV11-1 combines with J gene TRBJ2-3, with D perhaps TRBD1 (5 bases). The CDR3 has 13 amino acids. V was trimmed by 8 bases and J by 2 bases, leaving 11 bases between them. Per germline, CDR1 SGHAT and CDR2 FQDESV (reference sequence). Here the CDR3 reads CASGRTNTDTQYF. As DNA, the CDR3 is TGTGCCAGCGGACGGACAAACACAGATACGCAGTATTTT.

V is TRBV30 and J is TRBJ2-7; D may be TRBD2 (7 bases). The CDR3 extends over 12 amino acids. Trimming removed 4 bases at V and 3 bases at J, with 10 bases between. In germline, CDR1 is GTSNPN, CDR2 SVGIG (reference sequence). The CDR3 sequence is CAWMRGLYEQYF. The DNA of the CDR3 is TGTGCCTGGATGCGGGGGCTCTACGAGCAGTACTTC.

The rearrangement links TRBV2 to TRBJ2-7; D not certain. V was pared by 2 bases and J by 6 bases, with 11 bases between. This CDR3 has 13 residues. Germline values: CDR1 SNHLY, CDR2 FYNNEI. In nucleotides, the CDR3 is TGTGCCAGCAGTGAATACGGTATTGGCGAGCAGTACTTC. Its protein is CASSEYGIGEQYF.

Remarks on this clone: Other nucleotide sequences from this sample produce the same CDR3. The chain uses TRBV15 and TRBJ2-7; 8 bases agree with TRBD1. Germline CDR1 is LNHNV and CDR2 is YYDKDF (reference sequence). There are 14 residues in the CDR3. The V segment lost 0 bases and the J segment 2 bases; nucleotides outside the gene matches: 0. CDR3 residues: CATSREGQAYEQYF. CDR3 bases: TGTGCCACCAGCAGAGAGGGACAGGCCTACGAGCAGTACTTC.

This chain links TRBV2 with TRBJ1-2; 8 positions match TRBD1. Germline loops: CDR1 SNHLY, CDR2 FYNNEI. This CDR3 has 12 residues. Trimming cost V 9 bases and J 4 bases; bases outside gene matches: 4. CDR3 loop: CARNTGGYGYTF. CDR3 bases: TGTGCCAGGAATACAGGGGGCTATGGCTACACCTTC. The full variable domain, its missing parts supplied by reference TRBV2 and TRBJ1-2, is EPEVTQTPSHQVTQMGQEVILRCVPISNHLYFYWYRQILGQKVEFLVSFYNNEISEKSEIFDDQFSVERPDGSNFTLKIRSTKLEDSAMYFCARNTGGYGYTFGSGTRLTVV.

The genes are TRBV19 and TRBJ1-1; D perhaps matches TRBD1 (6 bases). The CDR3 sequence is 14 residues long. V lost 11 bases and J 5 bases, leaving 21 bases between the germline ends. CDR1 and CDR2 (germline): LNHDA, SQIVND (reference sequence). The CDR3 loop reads CASKRMTGWTEAFF. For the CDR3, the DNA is TGTGCCTCTAAAAGGATGACAGGATGGACTGAAGCTTTCTTT.

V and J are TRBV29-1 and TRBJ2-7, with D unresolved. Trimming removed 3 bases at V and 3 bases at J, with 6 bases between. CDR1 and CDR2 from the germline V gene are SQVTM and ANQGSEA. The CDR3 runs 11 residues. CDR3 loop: CSVESVYEQYF. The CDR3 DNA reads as TGCAGCGTTGAGTCCGTCTACGAGCAGTACTTC.

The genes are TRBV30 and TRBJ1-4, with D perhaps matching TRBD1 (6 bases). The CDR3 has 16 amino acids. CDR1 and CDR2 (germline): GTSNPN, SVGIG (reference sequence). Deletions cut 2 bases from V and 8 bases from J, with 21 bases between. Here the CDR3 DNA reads TGTGCCTGGAGTTCCTACCTTGGGGAGGGGGTCGAAAAACTGTTTTTT. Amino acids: CAWSSYLGEGVEKLFF.

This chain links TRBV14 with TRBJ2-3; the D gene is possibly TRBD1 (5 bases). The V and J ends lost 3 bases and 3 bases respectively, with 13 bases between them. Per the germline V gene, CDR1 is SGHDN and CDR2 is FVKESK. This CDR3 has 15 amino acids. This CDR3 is CASSQDILITDTQYF. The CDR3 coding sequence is TGTGCCAGCAGCCAGGACATCCTGATTACAGATACGCAGTATTTT.

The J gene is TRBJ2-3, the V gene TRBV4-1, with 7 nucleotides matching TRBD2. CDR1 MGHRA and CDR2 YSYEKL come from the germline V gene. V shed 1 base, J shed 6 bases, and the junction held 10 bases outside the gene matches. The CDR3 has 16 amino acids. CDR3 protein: CASSQVIRTRNDTQYF. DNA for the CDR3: TGCGCCAGCAGCCAAGTAATCAGGACTAGAAACGATACGCAGTATTTT.

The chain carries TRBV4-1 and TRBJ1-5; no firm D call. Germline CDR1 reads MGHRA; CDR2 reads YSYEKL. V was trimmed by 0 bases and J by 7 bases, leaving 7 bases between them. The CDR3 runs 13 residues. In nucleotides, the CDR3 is TGCGCCAGCAGCCAAGAAAGGGAGCAGCCCCAGCATTTT. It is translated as CASSQEREQPQHF.

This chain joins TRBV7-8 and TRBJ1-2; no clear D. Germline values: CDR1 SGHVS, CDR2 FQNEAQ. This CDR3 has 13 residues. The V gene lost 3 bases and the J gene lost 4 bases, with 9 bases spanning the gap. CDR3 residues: CASSLRVGYGYTF. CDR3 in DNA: TGTGCCAGCAGCTTGCGGGTTGGCTATGGCTACACCTTC. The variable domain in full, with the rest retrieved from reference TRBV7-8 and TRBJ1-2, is GAGVSQSPRYKVAKRGQDVALRCDPISGHVSLFWYQQALGQGPEFLTYFQNEAQLDKSGLPSDRFFAERPEGSVSTLKIQRTQQEDSAVYLCASSLRVGYGYTFGSGTRLTVV.

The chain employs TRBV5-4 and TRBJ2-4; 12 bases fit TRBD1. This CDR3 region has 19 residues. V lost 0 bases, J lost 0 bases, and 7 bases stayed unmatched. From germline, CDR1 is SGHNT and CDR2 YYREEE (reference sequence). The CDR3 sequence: CASSLAPGTGGLAKNIQYF. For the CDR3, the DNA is TGTGCCAGCAGCTTGGCCCCCGGGACAGGGGGCTTAGCCAAAAACATTCAGTACTTC.

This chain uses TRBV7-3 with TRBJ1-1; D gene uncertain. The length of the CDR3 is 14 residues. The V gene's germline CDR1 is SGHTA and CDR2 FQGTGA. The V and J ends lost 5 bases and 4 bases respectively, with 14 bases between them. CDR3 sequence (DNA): TGTGCCAGCAGCACCGACTCCAAGGTCACTGAAGCTTTCTTT. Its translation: CASSTDSKVTEAFF.

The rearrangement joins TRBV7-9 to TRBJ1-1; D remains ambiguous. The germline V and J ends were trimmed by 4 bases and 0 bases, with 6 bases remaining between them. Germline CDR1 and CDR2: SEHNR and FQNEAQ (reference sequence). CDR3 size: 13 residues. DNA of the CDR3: TGTGCCAGCAGCTCCGAGTTGAACACTGAAGCTTTCTTT. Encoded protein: CASSSELNTEAFF.

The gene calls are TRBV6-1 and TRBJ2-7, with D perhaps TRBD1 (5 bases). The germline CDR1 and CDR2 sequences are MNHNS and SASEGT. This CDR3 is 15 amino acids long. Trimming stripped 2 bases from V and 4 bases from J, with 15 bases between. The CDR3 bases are TGTGCCAGCAGTGAATCGACAGAGATACTATACGAGCAGTACTTC. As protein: CASSESTEILYEQYF.

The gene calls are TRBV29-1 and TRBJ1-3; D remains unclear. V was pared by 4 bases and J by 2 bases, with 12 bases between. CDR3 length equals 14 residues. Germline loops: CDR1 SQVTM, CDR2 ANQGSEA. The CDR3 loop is CSVVQATTGNTIYF. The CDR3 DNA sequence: TGCAGCGTTGTTCAGGCCACCACTGGAAACACCATATATTTT.

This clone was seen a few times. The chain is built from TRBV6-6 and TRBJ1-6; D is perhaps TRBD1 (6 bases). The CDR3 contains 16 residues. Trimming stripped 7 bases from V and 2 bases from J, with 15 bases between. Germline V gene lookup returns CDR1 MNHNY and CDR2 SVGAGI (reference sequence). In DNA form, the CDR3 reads TGTGCCAGCAATCCGGGACACGGCACCTATAATTCACCCCTCCACTTT. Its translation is CASNPGHGTYNSPLHF.

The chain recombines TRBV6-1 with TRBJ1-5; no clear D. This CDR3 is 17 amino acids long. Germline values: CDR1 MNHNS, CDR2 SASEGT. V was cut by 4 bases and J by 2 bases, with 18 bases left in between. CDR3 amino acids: CASSADVDRVRNQPQHF. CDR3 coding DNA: TGTGCCAGCAGTGCCGATGTCGATCGGGTACGCAATCAGCCCCAGCATTTT.

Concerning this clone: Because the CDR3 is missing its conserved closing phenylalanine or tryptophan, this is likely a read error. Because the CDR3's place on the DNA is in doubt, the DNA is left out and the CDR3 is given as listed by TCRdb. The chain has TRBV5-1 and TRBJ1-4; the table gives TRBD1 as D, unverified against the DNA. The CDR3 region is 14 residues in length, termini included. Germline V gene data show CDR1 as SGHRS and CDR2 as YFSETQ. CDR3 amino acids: CASSLASTPPGGGG.

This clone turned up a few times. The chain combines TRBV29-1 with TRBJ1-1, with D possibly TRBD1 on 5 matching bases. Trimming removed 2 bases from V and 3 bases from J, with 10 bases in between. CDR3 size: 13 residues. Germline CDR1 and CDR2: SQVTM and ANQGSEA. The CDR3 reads CSVEIGGDTEAFF. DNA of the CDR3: TGCAGCGTTGAAATCGGGGGGGACACTGAAGCTTTCTTT.